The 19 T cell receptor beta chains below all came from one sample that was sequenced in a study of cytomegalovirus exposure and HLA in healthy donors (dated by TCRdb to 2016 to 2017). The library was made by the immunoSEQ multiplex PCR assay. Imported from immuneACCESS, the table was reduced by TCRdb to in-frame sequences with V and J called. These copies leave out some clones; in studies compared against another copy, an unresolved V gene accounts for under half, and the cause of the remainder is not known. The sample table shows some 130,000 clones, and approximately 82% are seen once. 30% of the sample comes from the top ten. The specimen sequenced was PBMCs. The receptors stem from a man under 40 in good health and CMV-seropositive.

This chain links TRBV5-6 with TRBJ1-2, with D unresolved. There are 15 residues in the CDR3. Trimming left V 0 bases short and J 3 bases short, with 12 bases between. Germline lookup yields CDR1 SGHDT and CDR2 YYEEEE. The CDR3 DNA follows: TGTGCCAGCAGCTTGGTTGGAGGGTTTGACTATGGCTACACCTTC. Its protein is CASSLVGGFDYGYTF. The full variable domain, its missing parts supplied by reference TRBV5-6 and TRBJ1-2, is DAGVTQSPTHLIKTRGQQVTLRCSPKSGHDTVSWYQQALGQGPQFIFQYYEEEERQRGNFPDRFSGHQFPNYSSELNVNALLLGDSALYLCASSLVGGFDYGYTFGSGTRLTVV.

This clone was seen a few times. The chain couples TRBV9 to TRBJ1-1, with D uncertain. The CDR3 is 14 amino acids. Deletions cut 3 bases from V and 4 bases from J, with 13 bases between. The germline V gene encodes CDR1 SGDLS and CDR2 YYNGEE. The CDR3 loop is CASSALRPGTEAFF. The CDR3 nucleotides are TGTGCCAGCAGCGCCCTCCGGCCGGGCACTGAAGCTTTCTTT.

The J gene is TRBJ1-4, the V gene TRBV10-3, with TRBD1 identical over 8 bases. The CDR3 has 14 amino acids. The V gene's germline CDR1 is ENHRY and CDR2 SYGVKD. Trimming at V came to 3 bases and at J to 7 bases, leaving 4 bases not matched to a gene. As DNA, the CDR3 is TGTGCCATCAGTGAAGGACAGGGAGGTGAAAAACTGTTTTTT. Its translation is CAISEGQGGEKLFF.

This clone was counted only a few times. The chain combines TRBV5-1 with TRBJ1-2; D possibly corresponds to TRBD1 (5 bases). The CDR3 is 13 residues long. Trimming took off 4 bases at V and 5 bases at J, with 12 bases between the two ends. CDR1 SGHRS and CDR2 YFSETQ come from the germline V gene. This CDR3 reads CASSPEGRYGYTF. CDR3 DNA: TGCGCCAGCAGCCCGGAGGGACGGTATGGCTACACCTTC.

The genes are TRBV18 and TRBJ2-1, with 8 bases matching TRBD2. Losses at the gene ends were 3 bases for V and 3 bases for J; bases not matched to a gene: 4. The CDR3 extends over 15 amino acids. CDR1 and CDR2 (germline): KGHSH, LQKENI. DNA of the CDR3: TGTGCCAGCTCACCGGAGCGGGAGAACTACAATGAGCAGTTCTTC. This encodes CASSPERENYNEQFF.

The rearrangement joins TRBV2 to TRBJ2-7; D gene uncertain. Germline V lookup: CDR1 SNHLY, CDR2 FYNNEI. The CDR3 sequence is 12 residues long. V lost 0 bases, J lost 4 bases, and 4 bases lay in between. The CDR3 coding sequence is TGTGCCAGCAGTGAAGCGAGTTACGAGCAGTACTTC. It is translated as CASSEASYEQYF.

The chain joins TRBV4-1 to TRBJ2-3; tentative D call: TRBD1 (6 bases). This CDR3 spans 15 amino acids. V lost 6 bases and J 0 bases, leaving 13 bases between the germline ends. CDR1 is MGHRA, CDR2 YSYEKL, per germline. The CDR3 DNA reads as TGCGCCAGCAGTCCATGGCAGGGGAGCACAGATACGCAGTATTTT. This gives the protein CASSPWQGSTDTQYF.

Here the CDR3 DNA reads TGTGCCAGCAGCGAGACGGACTCAAACTATGGCTACACCTTC. Translating it yields CASSETDSNYGYTF. The gene calls are TRBV27 and TRBJ1-2; D unresolved. This CDR3 contains 14 residues. Germline V gives CDR1 MNHEY, CDR2 SMNVEV (reference sequence). Trimming took 6 bases from V and 2 from J, leaving 13 bases between them.

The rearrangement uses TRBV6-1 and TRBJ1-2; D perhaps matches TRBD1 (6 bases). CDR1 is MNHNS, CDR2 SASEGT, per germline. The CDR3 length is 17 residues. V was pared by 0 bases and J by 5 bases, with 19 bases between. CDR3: CASSEALQGTVNYGYTF. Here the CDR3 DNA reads TGTGCCAGCAGTGAAGCGCTTCAGGGGACGGTGAATTATGGCTACACCTTC.

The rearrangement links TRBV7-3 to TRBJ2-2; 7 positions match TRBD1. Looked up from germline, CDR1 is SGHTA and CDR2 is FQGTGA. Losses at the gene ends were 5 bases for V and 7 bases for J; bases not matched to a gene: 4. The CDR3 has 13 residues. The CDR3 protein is CASSQQGIGELFF. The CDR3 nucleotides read TGTGCCAGCAGCCAACAGGGGATCGGGGAGCTGTTTTTT.

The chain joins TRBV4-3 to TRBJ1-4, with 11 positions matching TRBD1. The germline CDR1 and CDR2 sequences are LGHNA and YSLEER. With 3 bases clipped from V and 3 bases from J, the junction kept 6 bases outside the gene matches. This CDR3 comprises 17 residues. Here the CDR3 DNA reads TGCGCCAGCAGCCACAGGACAGGGGGCTTTGCTAATGAAAAACTGTTTTTT. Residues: CASSHRTGGFANEKLFF.

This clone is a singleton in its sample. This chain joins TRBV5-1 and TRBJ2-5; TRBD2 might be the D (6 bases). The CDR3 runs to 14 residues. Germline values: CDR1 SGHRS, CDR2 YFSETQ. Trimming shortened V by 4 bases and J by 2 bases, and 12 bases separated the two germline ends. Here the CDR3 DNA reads TGCGCCAGCAGCCCCGGGACTCCTCAAGAGACCCAGTACTTC. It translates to CASSPGTPQETQYF.

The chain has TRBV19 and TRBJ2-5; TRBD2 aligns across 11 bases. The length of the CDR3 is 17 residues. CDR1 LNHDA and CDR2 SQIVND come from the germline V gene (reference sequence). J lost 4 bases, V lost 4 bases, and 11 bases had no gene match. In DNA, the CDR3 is TGTGCCAGTAGTAACCCCCTAGCGGGGGGAGTAGGAGAGACCCAGTACTTC. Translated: CASSNPLAGGVGETQYF.

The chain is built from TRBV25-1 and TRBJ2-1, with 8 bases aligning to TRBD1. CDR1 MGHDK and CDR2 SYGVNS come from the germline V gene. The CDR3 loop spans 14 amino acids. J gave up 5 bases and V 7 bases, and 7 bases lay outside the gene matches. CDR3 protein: CASTGDRGHNEQFF. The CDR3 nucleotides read TGTGCCAGCACCGGAGACAGGGGCCACAATGAGCAGTTCTTC.

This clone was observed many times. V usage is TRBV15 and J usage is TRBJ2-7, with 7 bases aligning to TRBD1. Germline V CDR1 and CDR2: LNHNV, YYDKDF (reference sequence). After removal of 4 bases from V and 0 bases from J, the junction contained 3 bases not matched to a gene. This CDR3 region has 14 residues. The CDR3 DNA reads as TGTGCCACCAGCAAGGGGGCCCCCTCCTACGAGCAGTACTTC. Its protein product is CATSKGAPSYEQYF.

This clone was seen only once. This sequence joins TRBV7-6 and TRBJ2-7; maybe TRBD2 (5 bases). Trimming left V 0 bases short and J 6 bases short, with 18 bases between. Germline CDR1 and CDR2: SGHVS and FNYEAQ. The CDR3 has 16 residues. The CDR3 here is CASSLASANTPSEQYF. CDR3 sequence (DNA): TGTGCCAGCAGCTTAGCTAGCGCTAACACCCCCTCCGAGCAGTACTTC.

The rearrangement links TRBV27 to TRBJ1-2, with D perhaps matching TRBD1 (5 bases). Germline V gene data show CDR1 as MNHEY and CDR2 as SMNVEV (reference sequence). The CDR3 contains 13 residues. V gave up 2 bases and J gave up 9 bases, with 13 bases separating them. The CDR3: CASSLMGGRSYTF. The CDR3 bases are TGTGCCAGCAGTTTAATGGGGGGTCGGAGCTACACCTTC.

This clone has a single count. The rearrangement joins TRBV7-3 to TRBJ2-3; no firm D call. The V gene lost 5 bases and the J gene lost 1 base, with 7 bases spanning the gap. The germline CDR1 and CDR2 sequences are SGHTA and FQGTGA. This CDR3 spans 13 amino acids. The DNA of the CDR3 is TGTGCCAGCAGCCCGCGGCGCACAGATACGCAGTATTTT. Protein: CASSPRRTDTQYF.

The CDR3 sequence is CASSLAGAYYEQYF. CDR3 in DNA: TGTGCCAGCAGTTTAGCGGGGGCGTACTACGAGCAGTACTTC. This chain uses TRBV6-6 with TRBJ2-7, with TRBD2 matching 9 bases. This CDR3 region has 14 residues. Unmatched junction bases numbered 4, after V lost 4 bases and J lost 3 bases. Per germline, CDR1 MNHNY and CDR2 SVGAGI (reference sequence).